Listed below are T cell receptor beta chains from one sample, sequenced in a study of blood T cell repertoires in COVID-19. Clones were sequenced by immunoSEQ multiplex PCR, and TCRdb holds only the in-frame ones, with some missing. This table has some 200,000 clones, 87% appearing once. The sequenced sample was PBMCs or T cells enriched from blood (not recorded which). The origin of the receptors is a woman in her twenties or thirties who had recovered from COVID-19. Both conserved end residues are part of each CDR3. A D gene is named only where the DNA matches it firmly. Rows give clone size only sometimes, using once, few, many, or a class for an expanded clone.

cdr3_nt: TGTGCCAGCAGCCTAACGGGCAGGGTCTATGGCTACACCTTC
cdr3_aa: CASSLTGRVYGYTF
clone_size: -
d_call: -
j_call: TRBJ1-2
v_call: TRBV11-2

cdr3_nt: TGCGCCAGCAGCCCCGGACAGATTAATAGCAATCAGCCCCAGCATTTT
cdr3_aa: CASSPGQINSNQPQHF
clone_size: -
d_call: -
j_call: TRBJ1-5
v_call: TRBV5-1

cdr3_nt: TGTGCCATCAGCGCGGGAGGGGGCACAGATACGCAGTATTTT
cdr3_aa: CAISAGGGTDTQYF
clone_size: -
d_call: TRBD2
j_call: TRBJ2-3
v_call: TRBV10-3

cdr3_nt: TGTGCCAGCAGCTTAGTTCGACTCACCCAGTACTTC
cdr3_aa: CASSLVRLTQYF
clone_size: -
d_call: -
j_call: TRBJ2-5
v_call: TRBV7-8

cdr3_nt: TGTGCCAGCAGCCTCGAGACTGAGTCGAACACCGGGGAGCTGTTTTTT
cdr3_aa: CASSLETESNTGELFF
clone_size: -
d_call: -
j_call: TRBJ2-2
v_call: TRBV5-6

cdr3_nt: TGTGCTAGTGGACTCGGACAGAATTTATACTATGGCTACACCTTC
cdr3_aa: CASGLGQNLYYGYTF
clone_size: -
d_call: -
j_call: TRBJ1-2
v_call: TRBV12-5

cdr3_nt: TGTGCCAGCACCTCCGGACTAGCGGGAGGGGACAATGAGCAGTTCTTC
cdr3_aa: CASTSGLAGGDNEQFF
clone_size: -
d_call: TRBD2
j_call: TRBJ2-1
v_call: TRBV11-3

cdr3_nt: TGTGCCAGCAGTGGGACAGGGGGCTATAGGGCCAACGTCCTGACTTTC
cdr3_aa: CASSGTGGYRANVLTF
clone_size: once
d_call: TRBD1
j_call: TRBJ2-6
v_call: TRBV6-1

cdr3_nt: TGCGCCAGCAGCCATCCCTCTAGCGGCTCCTACAATGAGCAGTTCTTC
cdr3_aa: CASSHPSSGSYNEQFF
clone_size: once
d_call: TRBD2
j_call: TRBJ2-1
v_call: TRBV4-1

cdr3_nt: TGTGCCAGCAGCGGAGTAGTTAACACTGAAGCTTTCTTT
cdr3_aa: CASSGVVNTEAFF
clone_size: -
d_call: -
j_call: TRBJ1-1
v_call: TRBV6-5

cdr3_nt: TGTGCCTGGACCCTTGGGGCAGAGAATTCACCCCTCCACTTT
cdr3_aa: CAWTLGAENSPLHF
clone_size: -
d_call: -
j_call: TRBJ1-6
v_call: TRBV30

cdr3_nt: TGTGCCAGCAGCTTAGGTGGGGGACAGTTATCTAACTATGGCTACACCTTC
cdr3_aa: CASSLGGGQLSNYGYTF
clone_size: -
d_call: TRBD1
j_call: TRBJ1-2
v_call: TRBV7-2

cdr3_nt: TGTGCCAGCAGCCTATTACAGGGTACGGCTTTCTTT
cdr3_aa: CASSLLQGTAFF
clone_size: -
d_call: -
j_call: TRBJ1-1
v_call: TRBV11-2

cdr3_nt: TGTGCCAGCAGCCACGAATCGACAGCAAACACTGAAGCTTTCTTT
cdr3_aa: CASSHESTANTEAFF
clone_size: -
d_call: -
j_call: TRBJ1-1
v_call: TRBV3-1/TRBV3-2

cdr3_nt: TGTGCCAGCAGCTTGGTCGGAGCGAACACTGAAGCTTTCTTT
cdr3_aa: CASSLVGANTEAFF
clone_size: -
d_call: -
j_call: TRBJ1-1
v_call: TRBV5-4

cdr3_nt: TGTGCCTGGAGTTACGCCAGCTCCTACAATGAGCAGTTCTTC
cdr3_aa: CAWSYASSYNEQFF
clone_size: once
d_call: -
j_call: TRBJ2-1
v_call: TRBV30

cdr3_nt: TGCGCCAGCAGCCAAGATGGGGCTAGCGAGTACTACGAGCAGTACTTC
cdr3_aa: CASSQDGASEYYEQYF
clone_size: -
d_call: -
j_call: TRBJ2-7
v_call: TRBV4-3

cdr3_nt: TGTGCCAGTAGTGCGACAGGGATGGGAGAGCAGTACTTC
cdr3_aa: CASSATGMGEQYF
clone_size: -
d_call: TRBD1
j_call: TRBJ2-7
v_call: TRBV19

cdr3_nt: TGCAGCGTCTCTGACGGACTAGCGATGGGGGGGGAGCTGTTTTTT
cdr3_aa: CSVSDGLAMGGELFF
clone_size: -
d_call: TRBD2
j_call: TRBJ2-2
v_call: TRBV29-1

cdr3_nt: TGTGCCAGCTCGGCCGGGACAGGGGGCTCCTACGAGCAGTACTTC
cdr3_aa: CASSAGTGGSYEQYF
clone_size: once
d_call: TRBD1
j_call: TRBJ2-7
v_call: TRBV18

cdr3_nt: TGCGCCAGCAGCTGGGACAGGGCGGCAGGCTACACCTTC
cdr3_aa: CASSWDRAAGYTF
clone_size: few
d_call: TRBD1
j_call: TRBJ1-2
v_call: TRBV5-1

cdr3_nt: TGTGCCAGCACCCAGATTGGGGAGCTGTTTTTT
cdr3_aa: CASTQIGELFF
clone_size: -
d_call: -
j_call: TRBJ2-2
v_call: TRBV6-6

cdr3_nt: TGTGCCAGCAACACTCCGGACAAGGGGGCGGACTGGTACCAGCCCCAGCATTTT
cdr3_aa: CASNTPDKGADWYQPQHF
clone_size: -
d_call: TRBD1
j_call: TRBJ1-5
v_call: TRBV28

cdr3_nt: TGTGCCAGCAGACCACAGGGAGGGGGCTATGGCTACACCTTC
cdr3_aa: CASRPQGGGYGYTF
clone_size: -
d_call: -
j_call: TRBJ1-2
v_call: TRBV27

cdr3_nt: TGTGCCAGCACCTCGTTCAGGAACACTGAAGCTTTCTTT
cdr3_aa: CASTSFRNTEAFF
clone_size: -
d_call: -
j_call: TRBJ1-1
v_call: TRBV11-2

cdr3_nt: TGTGCCTCAACCCGGGGGGCAGGCCAGCCCCAGCATTTT
cdr3_aa: CASTRGAGQPQHF
clone_size: -
d_call: -
j_call: TRBJ1-5
v_call: TRBV10-3

cdr3_nt: TGTGCCAGCTCACCGATGGACAGGGCTGGAAACACCATATATTTT
cdr3_aa: CASSPMDRAGNTIYF
clone_size: -
d_call: TRBD1
j_call: TRBJ1-3
v_call: TRBV18

cdr3_nt: TGTGCCAGCAATTACAGGGTCGGGAACACTGAAGCTTTCTTT
cdr3_aa: CASNYRVGNTEAFF
clone_size: once
d_call: -
j_call: TRBJ1-1
v_call: TRBV2

cdr3_nt: TGTGCCAGCAGCGCTGCTAAGGCGGGAGGGACCCCTTACGAGCAGTACTTC
cdr3_aa: CASSAAKAGGTPYEQYF
clone_size: -
d_call: TRBD2
j_call: TRBJ2-7
v_call: TRBV9

cdr3_nt: TGTGCCAGCAGCTCCGGATACAGGGAAGCTTTCTTT
cdr3_aa: CASSSGYREAFF
clone_size: few
d_call: -
j_call: TRBJ1-1
v_call: TRBV7-9

cdr3_nt: TGTGCCAGCAGCGCGCAGCGTTACACTGAAGCTTTCTTT
cdr3_aa: CASSAQRYTEAFF
clone_size: -
d_call: -
j_call: TRBJ1-1
v_call: TRBV6-4

cdr3_nt: TGTGCCAGCAGATCCTTCCCCGGGGGTAAAGGAGAAAAACTGTTTTTT
cdr3_aa: CASRSFPGGKGEKLFF
clone_size: few
d_call: -
j_call: TRBJ1-4
v_call: TRBV7-2

cdr3_nt: TGCGCCAGCAGCCAAGAACTCCCAGGTCGACAGGGTTTGAACACTGAAGCTTTCTTT
cdr3_aa: CASSQELPGRQGLNTEAFF
clone_size: -
d_call: TRBD1
j_call: TRBJ1-1
v_call: TRBV4-3

cdr3_nt: TGTGCCAGCAGCTTAGGGGAGGTTGCCTACGAGCAGTACTTC
cdr3_aa: CASSLGEVAYEQYF
clone_size: few
d_call: -
j_call: TRBJ2-7
v_call: TRBV7-2

cdr3_nt: TGTGCCAGCAGTGAAGGCCAGGGACTTCAGCCCCAGCATTTT
cdr3_aa: CASSEGQGLQPQHF
clone_size: -
d_call: -
j_call: TRBJ1-5
v_call: TRBV25-1

cdr3_nt: TGTGCCATCAGTGCGGGGACACTTAACCTATTCGATGGCTACACCTTC
cdr3_aa: CAISAGTLNLFDGYTF
clone_size: -
d_call: -
j_call: TRBJ1-2
v_call: TRBV10-3

cdr3_nt: TGTGCCAGTAGTACCCGGACGAAAGGGGATAATTCACCCCTCCACTTT
cdr3_aa: CASSTRTKGDNSPLHF
clone_size: -
d_call: -
j_call: TRBJ1-6
v_call: TRBV19

cdr3_nt: TGTGCCAGCAGCCTCCCTCCTCGGGGTTCACCCCTCCACTTT
cdr3_aa: CASSLPPRGSPLHF
clone_size: -
d_call: -
j_call: TRBJ1-6
v_call: TRBV5-6

cdr3_nt: TGTGCCTGGGACAGGGCCCAAGAGACCCAGTACTTC
cdr3_aa: CAWDRAQETQYF
clone_size: -
d_call: TRBD1
j_call: TRBJ2-5
v_call: TRBV30

cdr3_nt: TGCAGTGCTAGTTATCTACCAGGACAGTCGAACACTGAAGCTTTCTTT
cdr3_aa: CSASYLPGQSNTEAFF
clone_size: -
d_call: -
j_call: TRBJ1-1
v_call: TRBV20-1

cdr3_nt: TGTGCCAGCAGCCTTGAGACAGCTAACTATGGCTACACCTTC
cdr3_aa: CASSLETANYGYTF
clone_size: -
d_call: -
j_call: TRBJ1-2
v_call: TRBV9

cdr3_nt: TGTGCCAGTCGGACAGGGGAGGCCACTGAAGCTTTCTTT
cdr3_aa: CASRTGEATEAFF
clone_size: once
d_call: TRBD1
j_call: TRBJ1-1
v_call: TRBV19

cdr3_nt: TGCGCCAGCAGCCAAGATTTACGAACTAGCGGGGTGAGGTCCTACAATGAGCAGTTCTTC
cdr3_aa: CASSQDLRTSGVRSYNEQFF
clone_size: -
d_call: TRBD2
j_call: TRBJ2-1
v_call: TRBV4-3

cdr3_nt: TGTGCCAGCAGTTACCTGCAGGGGAGGGGCGAGCAGTACTTC
cdr3_aa: CASSYLQGRGEQYF
clone_size: -
d_call: -
j_call: TRBJ2-7
v_call: TRBV6-5

cdr3_nt: TGTGCCAGCAGTCGACTCGGGACACCCGGCACAGATACGCAGTATTTT
cdr3_aa: CASSRLGTPGTDTQYF
clone_size: -
d_call: -
j_call: TRBJ2-3
v_call: TRBV6-6

cdr3_nt: TGTGCCAGCAGCTCCCCCGGCCGTAGCGGGGAGTTCACAGATACGCAGTATTTT
cdr3_aa: CASSSPGRSGEFTDTQYF
clone_size: -
d_call: TRBD2
j_call: TRBJ2-3
v_call: TRBV7-9

cdr3_nt: TGTGCCAGCAGCTTGGGCGGGATAGGCGAAAAACTGTTTTTT
cdr3_aa: CASSLGGIGEKLFF
clone_size: -
d_call: -
j_call: TRBJ1-4
v_call: TRBV7-9

cdr3_nt: TGTGCCAGCAGCTCGAGCTCTGGAAACACCATATATTTT
cdr3_aa: CASSSSSGNTIYF
clone_size: -
d_call: -
j_call: TRBJ1-3
v_call: TRBV9

cdr3_nt: TGTGCCACCAGCAGTGAAAAGGCGAAGGGACTCCTATATGGCTACACCTTC
cdr3_aa: CATSSEKAKGLLYGYTF
clone_size: few
d_call: -
j_call: TRBJ1-2
v_call: TRBV15

cdr3_nt: TGTGCCAGCAGCTTAGACTCAGGGGTCGGCCAGCCCCAGCATTTT
cdr3_aa: CASSLDSGVGQPQHF
clone_size: -
d_call: -
j_call: TRBJ1-5
v_call: TRBV7-2

cdr3_nt: TGTGCCAGCAGCTTAGGTCGAACTAGCGGGGGCCCTGCAGATGAGCAGTTCTTC
cdr3_aa: CASSLGRTSGGPADEQFF
clone_size: -
d_call: TRBD2
j_call: TRBJ2-1
v_call: TRBV7-9

cdr3_nt: TGTGCCAGCAGCTTAGACCCACAGGATGGCAATCAGCCCCAGCATTTT
cdr3_aa: CASSLDPQDGNQPQHF
clone_size: once
d_call: -
j_call: TRBJ1-5
v_call: TRBV7-8

cdr3_nt: TGCAGCGTTGGGGGCCGAATAGGACAGGGCGGAAAACCGAACTATGGCTACACCTTC
cdr3_aa: CSVGGRIGQGGKPNYGYTF
clone_size: -
d_call: TRBD1
j_call: TRBJ1-2
v_call: TRBV29-1